Shown below are 25 T cell receptor beta chains from a single sample sequenced in a study of response to subunit inactivated influenza vaccine. MiXCR was run by TCRdb on the RT-PCR reads, yielding one entry per CDR3 protein. Altogether hundreds of thousands of distinct CDR3 sequences are present, under 20% being singletons, with the ten largest covering 9.5% to 13%. The source was PBMCs from blood, collected more than 4 days after vaccination. The origin of the receptors is a man aged 45-60 years who received an inactivated influenza vaccine.

This clonotype was counted a few times. The chain links TRBV20-1 to TRBJ2-7, with unresolved D. This CDR3 is built from 12 residues. Trimming took 0 bases from V and 3 from J, leaving 6 bases between them. CDR1 is DFQATT, CDR2 SNEGSKA, per germline (reference sequence). CDR3 nucleotide sequence: TGCAGTGCTAGAGATCAGTTCTACGAGCAGTACTTC. Amino acids: CSARDQFYEQYF.

The J gene is TRBJ2-7, the V gene TRBV11-2; D might be TRBD1 or TRBD2, each matching 5 bases. V was pared by 2 bases and J by 0 bases, with 20 bases between. CDR1 and CDR2 from the germline V gene are SGHAT and FQNNGV. This CDR3 has 18 amino acids. DNA for the CDR3: TGTGCCAGCAGCTTACGTTATTTCCGGGACCTAAGCTCCTACGAGCAGTACTTC. It encodes CASSLRYFRDLSSYEQYF. Full variable domain (outside the CDR3, taken from reference TRBV11-2 and TRBJ2-7): EAGVAQSPRYKIIEKRQSVAFWCNPISGHATLYWYQQILGQGPKLLIQFQNNGVVDDSQLPKDRFSAERLKGVDSTLKIQPAKLEDSAVYLCASSLRYFRDLSSYEQYFGPGTRLTVT.

This clonotype was seen a handful of times. This rearrangement joins TRBV20-1 to TRBJ2-7; 8 nucleotides align to TRBD1. The germline V gene encodes CDR1 DFQATT and CDR2 SNEGSKA (reference sequence). V dropped 0 bases and J dropped 3; count of bases not matched to a gene: 4. The CDR3 length is 14 residues. The CDR3 DNA sequence: TGCAGTGCTAGAGATTCAGGGGGCTTCTACGAGCAGTACTTC. The encoded protein is CSARDSGGFYEQYF.

V and J are TRBV6-2 or TRBV6-3 and TRBJ2-7; no reliable D call. Per the germline V gene, CDR1 is MNHEY and CDR2 is SVGEGT. CDR3 length: 11 residues. V was clipped by 6 bases and J by 3 bases, with 6 bases between them. The CDR3 protein is CASRDIYEQYF. CDR3 DNA: TGTGCCAGCAGAGACATCTACGAGCAGTACTTC.

The chain couples TRBV7-9 to TRBJ1-1; no clear D gene. Germline V lookup: CDR1 SEHNR, CDR2 FQNEAQ (reference sequence). The CDR3 consists of 14 residues. Trimming stripped 1 base from V and 1 base from J, with 7 bases between. CDR3 sequence reads: CASSLGAQNTEAFF. For the CDR3, the DNA is TGTGCCAGCAGCTTAGGAGCTCAGAACACTGAAGCTTTCTTT.

In this sample, this clonotype turned up many times. The V and J genes are TRBV10-3 and TRBJ2-6; 10 bases line up with TRBD1. After removal of 4 bases from V and 1 base from J, the junction contained 4 bases not matched to a gene. The CDR3 runs 17 residues. Germline V gene data show CDR1 as ENHRY and CDR2 as SYGVKD. The CDR3 is CAISAGQGFSGANVLTF. The DNA of the CDR3 is TGTGCCATCAGTGCGGGACAGGGGTTTTCTGGGGCCAACGTCCTGACTTTC.

This clonotype occurred a few times. The chain is built from TRBV29-1 and TRBJ2-7, with 7 nucleotides matching TRBD1. Trimming took 7 bases from V and 2 from J; bases not matched to a gene: 17. This CDR3 is built from 16 residues. Germline V gene sequence: CDR1 SQVTM, CDR2 ANQGSEA. In DNA, the CDR3 is TGCAGCGCCTCGCCGGGATACAGGGGCCCTACCTACGAGCAGTACTTC. Translated: CSASPGYRGPTYEQYF.

This chain links TRBV4-3 with TRBJ2-5; 7 bases align to TRBD2. Germline CDR1 LGHNA, CDR2 YSLEER. This CDR3 spans 14 amino acids. Unmatched junction bases numbered 1, after V lost 1 base and J lost 2 bases. The CDR3 sequence is CASSQAAGQETQYF. The CDR3 region has the DNA TGCGCCAGCAGCCAAGCAGCGGGACAAGAGACCCAGTACTTC.

This clonotype was observed a few times. The V and J genes are TRBV5-6 and TRBJ2-1; 10 nucleotides line up with TRBD2. Germline assignment: CDR1 SGHDT and CDR2 YYEEEE. V was pared by 4 bases and J by 3 bases, with 7 bases of the junction left unmatched. The CDR3 contains 16 residues. CDR3 nucleotide sequence: TGTGCCAGCAGCACGTCGGGACTAGCGTTCTACAATGAGCAGTTCTTC. It translates to CASSTSGLAFYNEQFF.

In this sample, this clonotype turned up a few times. The chain joins TRBV2 to TRBJ2-1; TRBD1 aligns across 7 bases. J gave up 1 base and V 8 bases, and 5 bases lay outside the gene matches. The length of the CDR3 is 14 residues. The germline V gene encodes CDR1 SNHLY and CDR2 FYNNEI. CDR3 in DNA: TGTGCCAGCCTCCGGGACAGATCCTACAATGAGCAGTTCTTC. Translation: CASLRDRSYNEQFF.

This clonotype has ten or more counts. The chain carries TRBV4-2 and TRBJ1-1; D not resolved. Trimming left V 5 bases short and J 1 base short, with 8 bases between. Germline V lookup: CDR1 LGHNA, CDR2 YNFKEQ. This CDR3 has 13 amino acids. The DNA of the CDR3 is TGTGCCAGCAGCACCCACAAGAACACTGAAGCTTTCTTT. Amino acid sequence: CASSTHKNTEAFF.

This clonotype was observed a handful of times. The chain has TRBV19 and TRBJ1-3, with a tentative D call TRBD1 (5 bases). V lost 10 bases, J lost 2 bases, and 12 bases lay in between. Germline CDR1 reads LNHDA; CDR2 reads SQIVND (reference sequence). This CDR3 comprises 13 residues. The CDR3 nucleotides read TGTGCCACCGGGACTAGGGCTGGAAACACCATATATTTT. It specifies CATGTRAGNTIYF.

This clonotype was seen a handful of times. The chain is built from TRBV12-3 or TRBV12-4 and TRBJ1-1; 8 bases match TRBD1. The CDR3 has 15 amino acids. The junction had 9 bases not matched to a gene; V was cut back by 5 bases and J by 4 bases. The CDR3 bases are TGTGCCAGCAGTCCGCCTTTGGGACAGGTCACTGAAGCTTTCTTT. Protein: CASSPPLGQVTEAFF.

This chain connects TRBV7-9 to TRBJ1-5; possibly TRBD1 for D (6 bases). The length of the CDR3 is 16 residues. V lost 5 bases to trimming and J lost 0 bases, with 14 bases between them. The germline CDR1 and CDR2 sequences are SEHNR and FQNEAQ (reference sequence). This CDR3 reads CASSDEQGYSNQPQHF. CDR3 bases: TGTGCCAGCAGCGACGAACAGGGATATAGCAATCAGCCCCAGCATTTT.

This clonotype was seen repeatedly, ten times or more. The chain has TRBV7-2 and TRBJ2-7; D is perhaps TRBD1 (5 bases). CDR1 is SGHTA and CDR2 is FQGNSA in the germline V gene. The CDR3 is 15 amino acids. Deletions cut 4 bases from V and 3 bases from J, with 16 bases between. The CDR3 reads CASSSLTVTYYEQYF. In DNA form, the CDR3 reads TGTGCCAGCAGCTCCCTGACAGTAACCTACTACGAGCAGTACTTC. Full variable domain (rest looked up from reference TRBV7-2 and TRBJ2-7): GAGVSQSPSNKVTEKGKDVELRCDPISGHTALYWYRQSLGQGLEFLIYFQGNSAPDKSGLPSDRFSAERTGGSVSTLTIQRTQQEDSAVYLCASSSLTVTYYEQYFGPGTRLTVT.

This clonotype was recorded a few times. The rearrangement links TRBV4-3 to TRBJ1-5; 8 bases align to TRBD1. This CDR3 region has 16 residues. The trim removed 2 bases at V and 6 bases at J, leaving 9 bases unmatched. Germline V gives CDR1 LGHNA, CDR2 YSLEER. This CDR3 reads CASSQNADRGGQPQHF. DNA for the CDR3: TGCGCCAGCAGCCAAAACGCCGACAGGGGAGGTCAGCCCCAGCATTTT.

This clonotype has just a few counts. The chain carries TRBV20-1 and TRBJ1-6; no clear D. The CDR3 sequence is 12 residues long. Germline loops: CDR1 DFQATT, CDR2 SNEGSKA (reference sequence). The ends were cut back, 4 bases at V and 9 bases at J, with 10 bases in the middle. CDR3 region: CSAKEAGSPLHF. The CDR3 nucleotides read TGCAGTGCTAAGGAGGCGGGTTCACCCCTCCACTTT.

This chain uses TRBV6-5 with TRBJ1-1; TRBD1 might be the D (5 bases). Deletions cut 0 bases from V and 0 bases from J, with 8 bases between. Germline V gene data show CDR1 as MNHEY and CDR2 as SVGAGI. CDR3 length equals 15 residues. In DNA, the CDR3 is TGTGCCAGCAGTTACTCCCGGACATTGAACACTGAAGCTTTCTTT. It codes for CASSYSRTLNTEAFF.

This clonotype has more than one count but fewer than ten. The chain joins TRBV12-3 or TRBV12-4 to TRBJ2-1, with 13 bases fitting TRBD2. After removal of 5 bases from V and 5 bases from J, the junction contained 9 bases not matched to a gene. There are 17 residues in the CDR3. CDR3 amino acids: CASSPTSGRAPDNEQFF. The CDR3 DNA is TGTGCCAGCAGTCCTACTAGCGGGAGGGCCCCAGACAATGAGCAGTTCTTC.

This clonotype was seen many times. The chain recombines TRBV12-3 or TRBV12-4 with TRBJ1-6; D remains unclear. This CDR3 comprises 12 residues. Trimming shortened V by 2 bases and J by 9 bases, and 5 bases separated the two germline ends. CDR3 sequence (DNA): TGTGCCAGCAGTTTACGGGCTTCACCCCTCCACTTT. This translates into CASSLRASPLHF.

In its sample, this clonotype was seen many times. CDR3 bases: TGTGCCAGCAGCTTAGCGGGGACGAACACTGAAGCTTTCTTT. It is translated as CASSLAGTNTEAFF. V and J are TRBV7-9 and TRBJ1-1; a weak D match, TRBD1 (5 bases). Trimming left V 0 bases short and J 1 base short, with 6 bases between. The CDR3 covers 14 residues. Germline V lookup: CDR1 SEHNR, CDR2 FQNEAQ (reference sequence).

This clonotype was counted between two and nine times. The genes are TRBV24-1 and TRBJ2-7; D possibly matches TRBD1 or TRBD2 (6 bases each). Per germline, CDR1 KGHDR and CDR2 SFDVKD. The CDR3 sequence is 17 residues long. V lost 3 bases, J lost 4 bases, and 21 bases lay in between. CDR3 nucleotides: TGTGCCACCAGTGATCTTAGGGGGACTCCTCACAATTACGAGCAGTACTTC. Encoded protein: CATSDLRGTPHNYEQYF.

In this sample, this clonotype turned up many times. The chain uses TRBV4-1 and TRBJ1-1; the D is unclear. Germline lookup yields CDR1 MGHRA and CDR2 YSYEKL. This CDR3 contains 16 residues. Trimming removed 0 bases from V and 5 bases from J, with 16 bases in between. The CDR3 spells CASSQDISAVGTEAFF. The CDR3 DNA sequence: TGCGCCAGCAGCCAAGATATATCGGCAGTAGGGACTGAAGCTTTCTTT.

This chain uses TRBV5-5 with TRBJ2-7; TRBD2 might be the D (5 bases). The germline V gene has CDR1 SGHKS and CDR2 YYEKEE (reference sequence). This CDR3 region has 14 residues. The V and J ends lost 4 bases and 3 bases respectively, with 14 bases between them. Here the CDR3 reads CASSAGVGGYEQYF. CDR3 DNA: TGTGCCAGCAGCGCCGGGGTCGGAGGCTACGAGCAGTACTTC.

This chain links TRBV9 with TRBJ2-2; 7 positions match TRBD1. This CDR3 spans 15 amino acids. The germline V gene encodes CDR1 SGDLS and CDR2 YYNGEE. The V gene end was trimmed by 0 bases and the J gene end by 3 bases; junction bases not matched to a gene: 2. Here the CDR3 DNA reads TGTGCCAGCAGCGTAGGGCAGGGGGACACCGGGGAGCTGTTTTTT. This gives the protein CASSVGQGDTGELFF.